These 18 T cell receptor beta chains were sequenced from one sample in a study of control samples from healthy donors and cancer patients (dated by TCRdb to about 2020). The library was generated by the immunoSEQ multiplex PCR assay. TCRdb stores this immuneACCESS table with in-frame sequences only. Part of the clones is absent; in the studies checked, under half of the shortfall reflects unresolved V genes, and no reason is known for the rest. The sample table shows over 60,000 clones, and 85% are seen once. Of the sample, roughly 6% falls within the top ten clones. The source material was blood. The receptors were gathered from a man in his forties in good health.

V is TRBV6-4 and J is TRBJ1-2, with 7 positions matching TRBD1. The V and J ends lost 0 bases and 1 base, in that order; junction bases with no gene match: 5. Germline lookup yields CDR1 MRHNA and CDR2 SNTAGT. The CDR3 loop spans 16 amino acids. CDR3 nucleotides: TGTGCCAGCAGTGACTCGCAGGGGGGTCATAACTATGGCTACACCTTC. It encodes CASSDSQGGHNYGYTF.

The chain recombines TRBV11-2 with TRBJ1-2; no definite D call. This CDR3 contains 12 residues. From germline, CDR1 is SGHAT and CDR2 FQNNGV. Trimming shortened V by 3 bases and J by 2 bases, and 4 bases separated the two germline ends. The CDR3, as DNA: TGTGCCAGCAGCTTTGGGAACTATGGCTACACCTTC. Translation: CASSFGNYGYTF.

The gene calls are TRBV5-6 and TRBJ1-1; 10 nucleotides align to TRBD1. Germline CDR1 and CDR2: SGHDT and YYEEEE. The CDR3 consists of 13 residues. Losses at the gene ends were 5 bases for V and 8 bases for J; bases not matched to a gene: 6. CDR3 nucleotides: TGTGCCAGCAGACGACAGGGGGCGGGGGAAGCTTTCTTT. Translation gives CASRRQGAGEAFF.

The chain is built from TRBV29-1 and TRBJ1-3; D may be TRBD1 (5 bases). Germline CDR1 SQVTM, CDR2 ANQGSEA. Trimming took off 3 bases at V and 4 bases at J, with 10 bases between the two ends. This CDR3 spans 13 amino acids. The CDR3 reads CSVDRAPGNTIYF. The CDR3 coding sequence is TGCAGCGTTGACAGGGCTCCAGGAAACACCATATATTTT.

The gene calls are TRBV6-2 or TRBV6-3 and TRBJ1-1; 8 bases match TRBD1. CDR3 length equals 14 residues. Germline CDR1 is MNHEY and CDR2 is SVGEGT. Trimming took 6 bases from V and 5 from J; bases not matched to a gene: 8. CDR3 nucleotide sequence: TGTGCCAGCAGCCTCACAGGGGGAGGAACTGAAGCTTTCTTT. It specifies CASSLTGGGTEAFF.

The V call is TRBV6-5, the J call TRBJ1-1, with D perhaps matching TRBD1 (5 bases). The V and J ends lost 0 bases and 7 bases respectively, with 12 bases between them. CDR3 length: 14 residues. Germline V gene sequence: CDR1 MNHEY, CDR2 SVGAGI. The CDR3 sequence is CASSYSRGVIEAFF. CDR3 DNA: TGTGCCAGCAGTTACTCGAGAGGGGTGATTGAAGCTTTCTTT.

This chain uses TRBV11-2 with TRBJ1-4, with 9 bases that match TRBD1. The junction had 9 bases not matched to a gene; V was cut back by 5 bases and J by 8 bases. This CDR3 comprises 15 residues. Germline loops: CDR1 SGHAT, CDR2 FQNNGV. The CDR3, as DNA: TGTGCCAGCAGCAGGGGACAGGGTTATTGGGAAAAACTGTTTTTT. It yields the protein CASSRGQGYWEKLFF.

This clone has just a few counts. This chain connects TRBV24-1 to TRBJ2-1, with D perhaps matching TRBD1 (6 bases). The V gene's germline CDR1 is KGHDR and CDR2 SFDVKD. V lost 0 bases and J 7 bases, leaving 9 bases between the germline ends. This CDR3 contains 14 residues. The CDR3 loop reads CATSDLTGFNEQFF. The CDR3 nucleotides read TGTGCCACCAGTGATTTGACAGGGTTTAATGAGCAGTTCTTC.

This rearrangement joins TRBV7-9 to TRBJ2-7, with TRBD2 as a possible D gene (7 bases). V was shortened by 0 bases and J by 4 bases, with 16 bases between the two germline ends. From germline, CDR1 is SEHNR and CDR2 FQNEAQ (reference sequence). The CDR3 has 16 amino acids. The CDR3 region has the DNA TGTGCCAGCAGCTTAGCGGTCGGGGGGCGTCATTACGAGCAGTACTTC. This translates into CASSLAVGGRHYEQYF. The whole variable domain, remainder taken from reference TRBV7-9 and TRBJ2-7, is DTGVSQNPRHKITKRGQNVTFRCDPISEHNRLYWYRQTLGQGPEFLTYFQNEAQLEKSRLLSDRFSAERPKGSFSTLEIQRTEQGDSAMYLCASSLAVGGRHYEQYFGPGTRLTVT.

This chain joins TRBV7-9 and TRBJ2-7; no reliable D call. The germline V and J ends were trimmed by 5 bases and 3 bases, with 14 bases remaining between them. Germline values: CDR1 SEHNR, CDR2 FQNEAQ (reference sequence). The length of the CDR3 is 14 residues. In nucleotides, the CDR3 is TGTGCCAGCAGCCCCCGCCCGATCGGCTACGAGCAGTACTTC. Translation: CASSPRPIGYEQYF.

The gene calls are TRBV9 and TRBJ2-1; TRBD1 matches 7 bases. Losses at the gene ends were 3 bases for V and 6 bases for J; bases not matched to a gene: 0. This CDR3 region has 12 residues. Germline V lookup: CDR1 SGDLS, CDR2 YYNGEE. DNA for the CDR3: TGTGCCAGCAGCGGGGACAGCAATGAGCAGTTCTTC. This translates into CASSGDSNEQFF.

J is TRBJ1-1 and V is TRBV24-1; D remains unclear. Deletions cut 2 bases from V and 0 bases from J, with 9 bases between. The CDR3 runs to 15 residues. Germline CDR1 KGHDR, CDR2 SFDVKD. The chain's CDR3 is CATSDSQRMNTEAFF. The CDR3 nucleotides are TGTGCCACCAGTGATTCACAAAGGATGAACACTGAAGCTTTCTTT.

There are a few counts of this clone. The chain couples TRBV10-3 to TRBJ1-2; D perhaps matches TRBD1 (5 bases). The V end was cut by 6 bases, the J end by 3 bases, with 20 bases between. The CDR3 is 16 residues long. Looked up from germline, CDR1 is ENHRY and CDR2 is SYGVKD. This CDR3 is CAISSNRDSVDYGYTF. The CDR3 DNA reads as TGTGCCATCAGCTCTAACCGGGACTCGGTCGACTATGGCTACACCTTC.

The chain employs TRBV30 and TRBJ1-1; D might be TRBD1 (6 bases). V was clipped by 3 bases and J by 9 bases, with 14 bases between them. CDR1 is GTSNPN, CDR2 SVGIG, per germline (reference sequence). CDR3 length: 12 residues. CDR3 protein: CAWSPRGGQAFF. The CDR3 nucleotides read TGTGCCTGGAGCCCACGAGGGGGGCAAGCTTTCTTT.

The chain has TRBV28 and TRBJ1-3; a possible D gene is TRBD1 (5 bases). The CDR3 length is 16 residues. Germline assignment: CDR1 MDHEN and CDR2 SYDVKM. V shed 6 bases and J shed 0 bases, with 15 bases lying between them. The CDR3 loop reads CASSSNRNPSGNTIYF. The DNA of the CDR3 is TGTGCCAGCAGCTCTAACAGGAATCCCTCTGGAAACACCATATATTTT. The full variable domain, its missing parts supplied by reference TRBV28 and TRBJ1-3, is DVKVTQSSRYLVKRTGEKVFLECVQDMDHENMFWYRQDPGLGLRLIYFSYDVKMKEKGDIPEGYSVSREKKERFSLILESASTNQTSMYLCASSSNRNPSGNTIYFGEGSWLTVV.

The gene calls are TRBV5-1 and TRBJ2-7, with a tentative D call TRBD1 (5 bases). The CDR3 has 14 amino acids. Trimming removed 0 bases from V and 3 bases from J, with 10 bases in between. Germline CDR1 is SGHRS and CDR2 is YFSETQ. The CDR3 DNA sequence: TGCGCCAGCAGCTTGGGACAGCCTAACTACGAGCAGTACTTC. It is translated as CASSLGQPNYEQYF.

CDR3 bases: TGTGCCATCAGTGATTCTAAGACAGGGGGCGAGACCCAGTACTTC. It codes for CAISDSKTGGETQYF. The rearrangement joins TRBV10-3 to TRBJ2-5, with 10 bases that match TRBD1. The CDR3 sequence is 15 residues long. V lost 3 bases to trimming and J lost 5 bases; unmatched junction nucleotides: 6. Per germline, CDR1 ENHRY and CDR2 SYGVKD.

This clone was recorded once. The V call is TRBV6-5, the J call TRBJ2-1; 10 nucleotides align to TRBD2. V dropped 6 bases and J dropped 7; count of bases not matched to a gene: 9. This CDR3 region has 15 residues. Germline-derived CDR1 and CDR2 are MNHEY and SVGAGI. The CDR3 DNA reads as TGTGCCAGCAGCCACATAGCGGGAGGAGGAAATGAGCAGTTCTTC. Encoded protein: CASSHIAGGGNEQFF.